The next 29 T cell receptor beta chains were all read from a single sample in a study of blood T cell repertoires in COVID-19. Produced via immunoSEQ multiplex PCR; TCRdb's table is partial and in-frame only. The table records 87,000 or so clones, around four fifths of them present only once. Sequencing input: peripheral blood. The receptors were sampled from a woman between 65 and 79 years old with acute or convalescent COVID-19.

V is TRBV7-3 and J is TRBJ2-1, with 7 bases identical to TRBD2. There are 14 residues in the CDR3. The germline V gene has CDR1 SGHTA and CDR2 FQGTGA. The ends lost 3 bases at V and 4 bases at J; junction bases unmatched: 3. CDR3 residues: CASSLGGNYNEQFF. CDR3 sequence (DNA): TGTGCCAGCAGCTTGGGGGGGAATTACAATGAGCAGTTCTTC.

This clone appeared a few times. The chain carries TRBV3-1 (or the pseudogene TRBV3-2) and TRBJ2-7, with 9 positions matching TRBD1. Germline V gene data show CDR1 as LGHDT and CDR2 as YNNKEL (reference sequence). The ends lost 5 bases at V and 2 bases at J; junction bases unmatched: 1. CDR3 length: 13 amino acids. CDR3 in DNA: TGTGCCAGCAGCGACAGGGGGACCTACGAGCAGTACTTC. This sequence encodes CASSDRGTYEQYF.

The V and J genes are TRBV19 and TRBJ1-4; 7 bases line up with TRBD1. The CDR3 has 14 amino acids. Germline-derived CDR1 and CDR2 are LNHDA and SQIVND (reference sequence). The trim removed 4 bases at V and 6 bases at J, leaving 5 bases unmatched. This CDR3 is CASSTGTVYEKLFF. CDR3 bases: TGTGCCAGTAGTACCGGGACAGTCTATGAAAAACTGTTTTTT. The whole variable domain, filled in from reference TRBV19 and TRBJ1-4, reads DGGITQSPKYLFRKEGQNVTLSCEQNLNHDAMYWYRQDPGQGLRLIYYSQIVNDFQKGDIAEGYSVSREKKESFPLTVTSAQKNPTAFYLCASSTGTVYEKLFFGSGTQLSVL.

The chain recombines TRBV24-1 with TRBJ2-3; D perhaps matches TRBD2 (7 bases). The CDR3 totals 15 residues. The germline V gene has CDR1 KGHDR and CDR2 SFDVKD. V lost 7 bases and J 1 base, leaving 14 bases between the germline ends. The CDR3 coding sequence is TGTGCCACCAGCGAGGGGGGGCAGCGCACAGATACGCAGTATTTT. Its protein is CATSEGGQRTDTQYF.

The V gene is TRBV19, the J gene TRBJ2-4; maybe TRBD1 (5 bases). Germline V gene data show CDR1 as LNHDA and CDR2 as SQIVND (reference sequence). The CDR3 has 13 residues. The germline V and J ends were trimmed by 3 bases and 5 bases, with 8 bases remaining between them. The CDR3 sequence: CASSMSRENIQYF. The CDR3 DNA reads TGTGCCAGTAGTATGTCCAGGGAAAACATTCAGTACTTC.

The genes are TRBV5-1 and TRBJ2-2, with 10 bases aligning to TRBD2. Germline V lookup: CDR1 SGHRS, CDR2 YFSETQ. This CDR3 is built from 16 residues. V lost 0 bases to trimming and J lost 5 bases; unmatched junction nucleotides: 4. The CDR3 reads CASSLAAGGRTGELFF. CDR3 sequence (DNA): TGCGCCAGCAGCTTGGCAGCGGGGGGGCGGACCGGGGAGCTGTTTTTT.

This chain joins TRBV5-5 and TRBJ1-3; 9 bases are shared with TRBD1. J lost 4 bases, V lost 5 bases, and 7 bases had no gene match. The germline gives CDR1 SGHKS, CDR2 YYEKEE (reference sequence). The CDR3 covers 15 residues. CDR3 sequence (DNA): TGTGCCAGCAGAAGGGACAGGGTGTCGGGAAACACCATATATTTT. It codes for CASRRDRVSGNTIYF. Full variable domain (rest looked up from reference TRBV5-5 and TRBJ1-3): DAGVTQSPTHLIKTRGQQVTLRCSPISGHKSVSWYQQVLGQGPQFIFQYYEKEERGRGNFPDRFSARQFPNYSSELNVNALLLGDSALYLCASRRDRVSGNTIYFGEGSWLTVV.

This chain uses TRBV5-1 with TRBJ2-2, with 7 bases that match TRBD1. The CDR3 consists of 14 residues. Germline V CDR1 and CDR2: SGHRS, YFSETQ. V shed 3 bases and J 6 bases; nucleotides not matched to a gene: 5. The CDR3 spells CASSSGQAAGELFF. The DNA for the CDR3 is TGCGCCAGCAGCTCCGGACAGGCGGCCGGGGAGCTGTTTTTT.

The genes are TRBV5-4 and TRBJ1-1, with 10 bases matching TRBD1. CDR3 length: 16 amino acids. V was pared by 5 bases and J by 6 bases, with 13 bases of the junction left unmatched. Germline CDR1 and CDR2: SGHNT and YYREEE (reference sequence). This CDR3 reads CASRPGGQGLTAEAFF. CDR3 bases: TGTGCCAGCAGACCTGGGGGACAGGGGCTGACGGCTGAAGCTTTCTTT.

The CDR3: CSVGQGAQMNTEAFF. CDR3 sequence (DNA): TGCAGCGTTGGACAGGGGGCGCAAATGAACACTGAAGCTTTCTTT. The chain combines TRBV29-1 with TRBJ1-1; 10 nucleotides agree with TRBD1. The CDR3 contains 15 residues. From germline, CDR1 is SQVTM and CDR2 ANQGSEA. The ends lost 4 bases at V and 0 bases at J; junction bases unmatched: 5. Combining the CDR3 with reference TRBV29-1 and TRBJ1-1 gives the whole variable domain SAVISQKPSRDICQRGTSLTIQCQVDSQVTMMFWYRQQPGQSLTLIATANQGSEATYESGFVIDKFPISRPNLTFSTLTVSNMSPEDSSIYLCSVGQGAQMNTEAFFGQGTRLTVV.

This clone came up a few times. This sequence joins TRBV9 and TRBJ1-5; 11 bases agree with TRBD1. V gave up 5 bases and J gave up 6 bases; unmatched junction bases: 4. Germline CDR1 reads SGDLS; CDR2 reads YYNGEE. CDR3 length: 14 amino acids. This CDR3 is CASSGQGASQPQHF. In DNA form, the CDR3 reads TGTGCCAGCAGTGGACAGGGGGCTAGTCAGCCCCAGCATTTT.

This chain uses TRBV3-1 (or the pseudogene TRBV3-2) with TRBJ2-1; possible D gene TRBD2, 7 bases. The CDR3 loop spans 12 amino acids. Germline V lookup: CDR1 LGHDT, CDR2 YNNKEL (reference sequence). V shed 8 bases and J shed 7 bases, with 12 bases lying between them. The CDR3 is CASAGAVNEQFF. The CDR3, as DNA: TGTGCCAGCGCGGGGGCAGTGAATGAGCAGTTCTTC.

The chain has TRBV10-2 and TRBJ2-1; TRBD1 is a possible D gene (6 bases). The CDR3 spans 13 residues. V dropped 10 bases and J dropped 1 base, with 11 bases sitting between them. Germline V gives CDR1 WSHSY, CDR2 SAAADI. The CDR3 here is CATQRGSYNEQFF. As DNA, the CDR3 is TGCGCCACACAAAGGGGGTCCTACAATGAGCAGTTCTTC.

The chain links TRBV9 to TRBJ1-1; perhaps TRBD1 as D (6 bases). V lost 4 bases and J 6 bases, leaving 37 bases between the germline ends. The CDR3 totals 21 residues. CDR1 SGDLS and CDR2 YYNGEE come from the germline V gene. The DNA for the CDR3 is TGTGCCAGCAGCCCCCCCAACTTAAGGGGGGGGCCCTCAAGAACGTACGCTGAAGCTTTCTTT. Residues: CASSPPNLRGGPSRTYAEAFF.

The chain carries TRBV5-4 and TRBJ2-1, with D possibly TRBD2 on 8 matching bases. V was pared by 4 bases and J by 2 bases, with 19 bases between. This CDR3 is built from 17 residues. Germline values: CDR1 SGHNT, CDR2 YYREEE (reference sequence). As DNA, the CDR3 is TGTGCCAGCAGCCCGGCCGGGGGGGACAGCGCCTACAATGAGCAGTTCTTC. Its protein product is CASSPAGGDSAYNEQFF.

The V call is TRBV2, the J call TRBJ1-6, with 7 bases fitting TRBD1. The CDR3 totals 13 residues. CDR1 and CDR2 from the germline V gene are SNHLY and FYNNEI. With V trimmed by 7 bases and J by 6 bases, 3 bases remained unmatched. In DNA, the CDR3 is TGTGCCAGCACCAGGGACAGTAATTCACCCCTCCACTTT. This sequence encodes CASTRDSNSPLHF.

The chain joins TRBV12-3 or TRBV12-4 to TRBJ1-2, with a possible D match to TRBD1 (6 bases). The CDR3 consists of 13 residues. V was cut by 2 bases and J by 8 bases, with 12 bases left in between. CDR3 bases: TGTGCCAGCAGTTTACAAGGGGGAAAGGGCTACACCTTC. This codes for CASSLQGGKGYTF.

V usage is TRBV5-4 and J usage is TRBJ2-7; 16 bases map to TRBD2. Looked up from germline, CDR1 is SGHNT and CDR2 is YYREEE (reference sequence). This CDR3 is 15 amino acids long. V lost 2 bases, J lost 7 bases, and 3 bases stayed unmatched. In DNA form, the CDR3 reads TGTGCCAGCAGCTTACCGGGACTAGCGGGGGGGGAGCAGTACTTC. Translation gives CASSLPGLAGGEQYF.

The sample holds one count of this clone. This sequence joins TRBV4-1 and TRBJ2-1, with 7 bases aligning to TRBD1. Germline CDR1 is MGHRA and CDR2 is YSYEKL. Trimming cost V 4 bases and J 6 bases; bases outside gene matches: 9. This CDR3 region has 15 residues. CDR3 bases: TGCGCCAGCAGCCCGAAGGGAGACAGGGTCAATGAGCAGTTCTTC. Its translation is CASSPKGDRVNEQFF.

This chain uses TRBV27 with TRBJ1-4, with TRBD1 matching over 7 bases. The ends lost 2 bases at V and 3 bases at J; junction bases unmatched: 9. This CDR3 region has 17 residues. CDR1 MNHEY and CDR2 SMNVEV come from the germline V gene (reference sequence). CDR3: CASSLDRERAANEKLFF. CDR3 DNA: TGTGCCAGCAGTTTAGACAGGGAGAGGGCGGCTAATGAAAAACTGTTTTTT.

The rearrangement joins TRBV6-5 to TRBJ2-5, with TRBD1 matching over 10 bases. Germline V lookup: CDR1 MNHEY, CDR2 SVGAGI. CDR3 length: 13 amino acids. V trimming: 6 bases; J trimming: 5 bases; junction bases outside the gene matches: 3. The CDR3: CASRGQGRETQYF. The CDR3 bases are TGTGCCAGCAGGGGACAGGGGAGGGAGACCCAGTACTTC.

The CDR3 sequence: CSVESSYGTEAFF. CDR3 nucleotides: TGCAGCGTTGAAAGTAGCTACGGCACTGAAGCTTTCTTT. The genes are TRBV29-1 and TRBJ1-1, with D unresolved. Trimming removed 2 bases at V and 4 bases at J, with 11 bases between. The CDR3 has 13 amino acids. Germline-derived CDR1 and CDR2 are SQVTM and ANQGSEA.

The chain couples TRBV5-1 to TRBJ1-1; unclear D gene. The CDR3 consists of 12 residues. Germline V lookup: CDR1 SGHRS, CDR2 YFSETQ. V was trimmed by 4 bases and J by 5 bases, leaving 9 bases between them. CDR3 protein: CASSPSGTEAFF. For the CDR3, the DNA is TGCGCCAGCAGCCCCTCGGGGACTGAAGCTTTCTTT.

V gene TRBV6-5 combines with J gene TRBJ1-6; D is undetermined. Germline V gene lookup returns CDR1 MNHEY and CDR2 SVGAGI. The V end lost 6 bases, the J end lost 7 bases, and 13 bases lay between the germline ends. The CDR3 has 14 residues. CDR3 in DNA: TGTGCCAGCAGCCGGAGGGAGTTCAATTCACCCCTCCACTTT. Translating it yields CASSRREFNSPLHF.

This rearrangement joins TRBV14 to TRBJ1-3; unclear D gene. Germline V gene data show CDR1 as SGHDN and CDR2 as FVKESK. This CDR3 is built from 15 residues. V lost 4 bases and J 0 bases, leaving 10 bases between the germline ends. The DNA of the CDR3 is TGTGCCAGCAGCCTGTGGGCTGCCTCTGGAAACACCATATATTTT. Its translation: CASSLWAASGNTIYF.

This clone was seen only once. The V call is TRBV19, the J call TRBJ1-2; the D gene is possibly TRBD1 (6 bases). CDR1 LNHDA and CDR2 SQIVND come from the germline V gene (reference sequence). Trimming took 3 bases from V and 0 from J, leaving 11 bases between them. The CDR3 length is 15 residues. CDR3 amino acids: CASSMGQPANYGYTF. CDR3 bases: TGTGCCAGTAGTATGGGACAACCGGCTAACTATGGCTACACCTTC.

The rearrangement links TRBV5-1 to TRBJ1-2; possible D gene TRBD1, 6 bases. The CDR3 has 15 amino acids. In germline, CDR1 is SGHRS, CDR2 YFSETQ. V lost 2 bases, J lost 0 bases, and 11 bases lay in between. CDR3 sequence reads: CASSLSTGTNYGYTF. CDR3 DNA: TGCGCCAGCAGCTTATCGACAGGAACTAACTATGGCTACACCTTC.

This chain joins TRBV7-3 and TRBJ1-1; maybe TRBD1 (6 bases). Per germline, CDR1 SGHTA and CDR2 FQGTGA. The V gene lost 4 bases and the J gene lost 0 bases, with 6 bases spanning the gap. This CDR3 is 13 amino acids long. Here the CDR3 DNA reads TGTGCCAGCAGCTGGGACATGAACACTGAAGCTTTCTTT. It is translated as CASSWDMNTEAFF.

The V gene is TRBV6-4, the J gene TRBJ2-1; 7 bases map to TRBD2. The V segment lost 6 bases and the J segment 10 bases; nucleotides outside the gene matches: 12. Looked up from germline, CDR1 is MRHNA and CDR2 is SNTAGT. The CDR3 has 14 amino acids. The CDR3 here is CASRAGTTAREQFF. DNA of the CDR3: TGTGCCAGCAGAGCCGGGACTACGGCCAGGGAGCAGTTCTTC.